This record covers a single T cell receptor beta chain. The data are from a study of blood T cell repertoires in COVID-19. Study in general: Acute and convalescent COVID-19 samples came from the United States, Italy and Spain. PBMCs, B-cell-depleted T cells, or T cells provided the cDNA or gDNA that made up the material.

Per the original data handling: Nucleated cell number was recorded as an estimate derived from reference gene primer amplification. Sequencing was performed with immunoSEQ multiplex PCR; in TCRdb, only in-frame clones are kept and a portion is missing. Clone size and the V and J calls come from that table; the DNA yielded D and trimming. The profile shows 55,000 to 65,000 clones, 87% of them singletons. The sequenced material came from peripheral blood. This receptor was taken from an elderly man in a cohort sampled during active COVID-19.

For the CDR3, the DNA is TGTGCCAGCAGCGAATACGCCGGGACAGGGACCAGGTCACCCCTCCACTTT. Its protein product is CASSEYAGTGTRSPLHF. V usage is TRBV5-5 and J usage is TRBJ1-6; 9 nucleotides agree with TRBD1. J lost 10 bases, V lost 4 bases, and 15 bases had no gene match. This CDR3 comprises 17 residues. The V gene's germline CDR1 is SGHKS and CDR2 YYEKEE (reference sequence).